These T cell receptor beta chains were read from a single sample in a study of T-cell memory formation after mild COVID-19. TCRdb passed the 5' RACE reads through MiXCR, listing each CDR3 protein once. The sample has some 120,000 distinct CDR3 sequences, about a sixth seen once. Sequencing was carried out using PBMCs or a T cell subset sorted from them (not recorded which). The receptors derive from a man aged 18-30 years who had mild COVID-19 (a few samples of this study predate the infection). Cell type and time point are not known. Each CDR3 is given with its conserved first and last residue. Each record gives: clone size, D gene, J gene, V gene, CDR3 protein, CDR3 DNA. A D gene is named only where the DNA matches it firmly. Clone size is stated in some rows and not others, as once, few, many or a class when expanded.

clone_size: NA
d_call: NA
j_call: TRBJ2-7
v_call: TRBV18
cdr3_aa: CASSPQNSYEQYF
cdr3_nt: TGTGCCAGCTCACCGCAGAATTCCTACGAGCAGTACTTC

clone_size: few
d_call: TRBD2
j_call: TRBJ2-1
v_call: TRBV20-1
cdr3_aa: CSARGNVLAGGGEQFF
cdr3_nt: TGCAGTGCTAGAGGCAACGTACTAGCGGGGGGAGGGGAGCAGTTCTTC

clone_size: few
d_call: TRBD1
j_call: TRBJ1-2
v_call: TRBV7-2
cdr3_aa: CASSLGVRGWKIGYTF
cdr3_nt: TGTGCCAGCAGCTTAGGCGTCAGGGGGTGGAAAATTGGCTACACCTTC

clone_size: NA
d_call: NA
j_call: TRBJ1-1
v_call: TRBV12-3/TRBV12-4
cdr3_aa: CASSLADSTEAFF
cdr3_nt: TGTGCCAGCAGTTTAGCCGATAGCACTGAAGCTTTCTTT

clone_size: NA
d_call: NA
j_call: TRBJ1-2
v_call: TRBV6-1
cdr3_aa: CASSEDGVYGYTF
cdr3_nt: TGTGCCAGCAGTGAAGACGGGGTCTATGGCTACACCTTC

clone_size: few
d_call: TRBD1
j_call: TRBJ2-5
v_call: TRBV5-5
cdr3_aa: CASSLVQGAYFQETQYF
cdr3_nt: TGTGCCAGCAGCTTGGTGCAGGGGGCTTATTTCCAAGAGACCCAGTACTTC

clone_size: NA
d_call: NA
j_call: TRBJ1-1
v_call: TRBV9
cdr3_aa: CASSDGKNMNTEAFF
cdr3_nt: TGTGCCAGCAGCGACGGAAAGAACATGAACACTGAAGCTTTCTTT

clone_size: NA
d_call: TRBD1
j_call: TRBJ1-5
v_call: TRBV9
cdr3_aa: CASSVSQGGDGQPQHF
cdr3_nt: TGTGCCAGCAGCGTAAGTCAGGGGGGGGACGGACAGCCCCAGCATTTT

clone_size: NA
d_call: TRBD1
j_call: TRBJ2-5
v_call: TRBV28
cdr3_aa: CASSFAGGLETQYF
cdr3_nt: TGTGCCAGCAGTTTCGCAGGGGGTTTGGAGACCCAGTACTTC

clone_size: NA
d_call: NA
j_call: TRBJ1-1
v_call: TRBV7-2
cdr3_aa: CASSLGLGNTEAFF
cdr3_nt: TGTGCCAGCAGCTTAGGCCTGGGGAACACTGAAGCTTTCTTT

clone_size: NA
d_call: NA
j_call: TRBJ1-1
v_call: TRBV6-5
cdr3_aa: CASSGQWNTEAFF
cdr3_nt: TGTGCCAGCAGCGGACAGTGGAACACTGAAGCTTTCTTT

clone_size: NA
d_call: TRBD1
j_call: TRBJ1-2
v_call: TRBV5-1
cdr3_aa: CASSLWTGGSGYTF
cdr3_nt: TGCGCCAGCAGCTTATGGACAGGGGGCAGTGGCTACACCTTC

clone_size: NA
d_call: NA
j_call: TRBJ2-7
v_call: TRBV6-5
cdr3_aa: CASTSSFYEQYF
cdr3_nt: TGTGCCAGCACCTCCAGCTTCTACGAGCAGTACTTC

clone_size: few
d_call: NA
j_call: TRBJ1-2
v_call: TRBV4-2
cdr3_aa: CASSQARGRRTF
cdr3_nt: TGTGCCAGCAGCCAAGCCCGCGGTCGGAGGACCTTC

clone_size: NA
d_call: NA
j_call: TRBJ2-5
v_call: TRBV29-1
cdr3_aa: CSVVGSGETQYF
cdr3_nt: TGCAGCGTTGTCGGCTCTGGGGAGACCCAGTACTTC

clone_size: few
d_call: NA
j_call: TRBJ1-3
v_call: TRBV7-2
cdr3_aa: CASSPRQVRSGNTIYF
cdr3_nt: TGTGCCAGCAGCCCCCGACAGGTTCGCTCTGGAAACACCATATATTTT

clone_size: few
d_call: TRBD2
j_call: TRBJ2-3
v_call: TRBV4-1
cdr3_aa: CASSQEGSGGYIGTQYF
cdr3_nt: TGCGCCAGCAGCCAAGAGGGTAGCGGGGGGTACATAGGTACGCAGTATTTT

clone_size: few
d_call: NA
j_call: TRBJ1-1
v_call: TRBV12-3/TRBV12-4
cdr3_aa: CASRIRRLDKNTEAFF
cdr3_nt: TGTGCCAGCAGAATACGTAGGTTGGACAAGAACACTGAAGCTTTCTTT

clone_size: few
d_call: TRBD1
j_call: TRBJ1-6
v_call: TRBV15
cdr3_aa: CATSRENRGSSPLHF
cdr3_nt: TGTGCCACCAGCAGAGAGAACAGGGGCTCTTCACCCCTCCACTTT

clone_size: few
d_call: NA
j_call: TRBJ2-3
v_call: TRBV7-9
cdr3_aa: CASSLRSGTDTQYF
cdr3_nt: TGTGCCAGCAGCTTAAGGAGTGGCACAGATACGCAGTATTTT